This T cell receptor (beta chain) was obtained from a study of shared clonotypes between healthy human individuals. CDR1 is SEHNR and CDR2 is FQNEAQ in the germline V gene (reference sequence). The CDR3 has 13 amino acids. Trimming shortened V by 5 bases and J by 4 bases, and 9 bases separated the two germline ends. Using immunoSEQ multiplex PCR, the repertoire was profiled, and TCRdb retains in-frame clones only, with some absent. The profile shows around 1 million clones, 76% of them singletons. This chain connects TRBV7-9 to TRBJ1-5; D call uncertain. Material: memory CD4+ T cells sorted from blood. Subset of the sample: CD45RA-negative fraction. This clonotype originated in a man aged 18 to 29 in good health. CDR3 nucleotides: TGTGCCAGCAGCCGGGAACCTAATCAGCCCCAGCATTTT. It specifies CASSREPNQPQHF.